The next 3 T cell receptor beta chains were all read from a single sample in a study of T cell responses to AZD1222 COVID-19 vaccine. Sequencing used immunoSEQ multiplex PCR; TCRdb keeps in-frame clones, though not all of them. The data contain around 180,000 clones, roughly nine tenths of them singletons. Sequencing used peripheral blood, obtained on day 0 of AZD1222 vaccination. These receptors were taken from an adult in good health.

This clone has just one count. The gene calls are TRBV2 and TRBJ2-2; D may be TRBD1 (6 bases). This CDR3 contains 14 residues. Germline V gene sequence: CDR1 SNHLY, CDR2 FYNNEI. V was trimmed by 8 bases and J by 8 bases, leaving 18 bases between them. CDR3: CASAGEQGKGELFF. CDR3 bases: TGTGCCAGCGCTGGCGAACAGGGAAAAGGGGAGCTGTTTTTT.

The rearrangement uses TRBV24-1 and TRBJ2-7; D not certain. Germline V gives CDR1 KGHDR, CDR2 SFDVKD. This CDR3 contains 12 residues. Trimming cost V 4 bases and J 4 bases, with 7 bases left between them. Here the CDR3 DNA reads TGTGCCACCAGTGACAACAGATACGAGCAGTACTTC. Its protein product is CATSDNRYEQYF.

The rearrangement uses TRBV21-1 and TRBJ1-2. TRBV21-1 corresponds to a pseudogene. This CDR3 is 12 amino acids long. CDR3: CASSNSPGGYTF. CDR3 bases: TGTGCCAGCAGCAACTCCCCGGGGGGCTACACCTTC.